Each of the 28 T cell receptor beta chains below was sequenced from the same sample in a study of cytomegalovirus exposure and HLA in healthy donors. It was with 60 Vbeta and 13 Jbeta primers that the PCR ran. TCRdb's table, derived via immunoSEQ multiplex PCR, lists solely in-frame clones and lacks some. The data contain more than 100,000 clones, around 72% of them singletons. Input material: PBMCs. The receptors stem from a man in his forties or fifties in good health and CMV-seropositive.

The CDR3, as DNA: TGCGCCAGCAGCTATCTAGCTACGGAAACAGATACGCAGTATTTT. Translation: CASSYLATETDTQYF. V is TRBV5-1 and J is TRBJ2-3; D possibly corresponds to TRBD2 (5 bases). Germline CDR1 is SGHRS and CDR2 is YFSETQ. V lost 3 bases to trimming and J lost 3 bases, with 14 bases between them. CDR3 length equals 15 residues.

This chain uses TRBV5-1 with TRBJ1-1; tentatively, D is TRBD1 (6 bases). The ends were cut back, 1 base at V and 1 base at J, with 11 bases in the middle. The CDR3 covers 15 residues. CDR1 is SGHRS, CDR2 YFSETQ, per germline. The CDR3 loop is CASSLSGQQNTEAFF. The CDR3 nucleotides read TGCGCCAGCAGCTTGTCGGGACAACAGAACACTGAAGCTTTCTTT.

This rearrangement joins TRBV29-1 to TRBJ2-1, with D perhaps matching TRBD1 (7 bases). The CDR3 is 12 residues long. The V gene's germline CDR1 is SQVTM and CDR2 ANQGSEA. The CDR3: CSTGEAWNEQFF. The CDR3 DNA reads TGCAGTACAGGGGAGGCGTGGAATGAGCAGTTCTTC.

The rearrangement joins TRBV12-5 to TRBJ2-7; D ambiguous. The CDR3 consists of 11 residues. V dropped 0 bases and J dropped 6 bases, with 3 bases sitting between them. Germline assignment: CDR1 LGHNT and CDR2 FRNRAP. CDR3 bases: TGTGCTAGTGGTTTGGTACTCGAGCAGTACTTC. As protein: CASGLVLEQYF. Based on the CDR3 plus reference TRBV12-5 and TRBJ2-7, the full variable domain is DARVTQTPRHKVTEMGQEVTMRCQPILGHNTVFWYRQTMMQGLELLAYFRNRAPLDDSGMPKDRFSAEMPDATLATLKIQPSEPRDSAVYFCASGLVLEQYFGPGTRLTVT.

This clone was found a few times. The CDR3 protein is CASSYKQGGNTEAFF. The CDR3 DNA sequence: TGTGCCAGCAGTTACAAACAGGGCGGGAACACTGAAGCTTTCTTT. V is TRBV6-6 and J is TRBJ1-1; TRBD1 might be the D (6 bases). Looked up from germline, CDR1 is MNHNY and CDR2 is SVGAGI (reference sequence). CDR3 length equals 15 residues. V lost 2 bases and J lost 1, with 11 bases in between.

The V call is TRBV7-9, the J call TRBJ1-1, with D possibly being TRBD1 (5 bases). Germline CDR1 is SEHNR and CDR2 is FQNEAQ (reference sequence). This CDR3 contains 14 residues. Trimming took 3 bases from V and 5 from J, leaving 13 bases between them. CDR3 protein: CASSLATAKTEAFF. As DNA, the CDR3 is TGTGCCAGCAGCTTGGCGACAGCTAAAACTGAAGCTTTCTTT.

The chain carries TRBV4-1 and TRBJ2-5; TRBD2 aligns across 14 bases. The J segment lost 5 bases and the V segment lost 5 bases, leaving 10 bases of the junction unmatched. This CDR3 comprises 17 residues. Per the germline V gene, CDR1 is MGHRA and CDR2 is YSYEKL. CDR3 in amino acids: CASSLRTSGRLLETQYF. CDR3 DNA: TGCGCCAGCAGCTTACGGACTAGCGGGAGGCTTCTGGAGACCCAGTACTTC.

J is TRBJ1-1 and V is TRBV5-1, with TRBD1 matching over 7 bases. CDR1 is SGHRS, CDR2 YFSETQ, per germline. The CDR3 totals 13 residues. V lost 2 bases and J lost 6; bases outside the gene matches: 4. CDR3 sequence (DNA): TGCGCCAGCAGCTTCCAGGGGGACTCTGAAGCTTTCTTT. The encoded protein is CASSFQGDSEAFF.

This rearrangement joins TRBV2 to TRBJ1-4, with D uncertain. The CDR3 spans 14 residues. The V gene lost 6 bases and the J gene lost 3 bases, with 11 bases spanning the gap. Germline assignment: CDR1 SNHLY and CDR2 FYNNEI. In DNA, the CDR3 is TGTGCCAGCAGGGAGGGTATGGCTAATGAAAAACTGTTTTTT. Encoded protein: CASREGMANEKLFF.

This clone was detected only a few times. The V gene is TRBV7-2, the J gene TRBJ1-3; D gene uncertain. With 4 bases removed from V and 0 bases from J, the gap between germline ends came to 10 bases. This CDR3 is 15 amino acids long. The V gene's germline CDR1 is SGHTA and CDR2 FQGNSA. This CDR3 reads CASSSTATSGNTIYF. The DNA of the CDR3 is TGTGCCAGCAGCTCGACTGCGACCTCTGGAAACACCATATATTTT.

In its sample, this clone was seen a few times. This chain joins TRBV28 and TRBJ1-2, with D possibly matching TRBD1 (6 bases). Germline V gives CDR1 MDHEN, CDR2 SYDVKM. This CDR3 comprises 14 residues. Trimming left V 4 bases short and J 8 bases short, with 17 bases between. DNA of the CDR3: TGTGCCAGCAGTTCCACAAGACAGGTTGGAGGCTACACCTTC. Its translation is CASSSTRQVGGYTF.

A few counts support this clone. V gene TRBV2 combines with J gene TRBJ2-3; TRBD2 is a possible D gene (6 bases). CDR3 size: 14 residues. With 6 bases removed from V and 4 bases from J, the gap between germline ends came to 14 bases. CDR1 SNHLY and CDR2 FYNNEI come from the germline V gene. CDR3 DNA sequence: TGTGCCAGCAGCCTGACTAGTTGGTCAGATACGCAGTATTTT. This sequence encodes CASSLTSWSDTQYF.

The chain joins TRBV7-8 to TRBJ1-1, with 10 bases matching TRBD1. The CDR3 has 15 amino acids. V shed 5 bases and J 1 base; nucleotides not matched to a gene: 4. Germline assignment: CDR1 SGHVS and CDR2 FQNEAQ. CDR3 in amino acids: CASSARQGANTEAFF. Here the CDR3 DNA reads TGTGCCAGCAGCGCTAGACAGGGGGCGAACACTGAAGCTTTCTTT.

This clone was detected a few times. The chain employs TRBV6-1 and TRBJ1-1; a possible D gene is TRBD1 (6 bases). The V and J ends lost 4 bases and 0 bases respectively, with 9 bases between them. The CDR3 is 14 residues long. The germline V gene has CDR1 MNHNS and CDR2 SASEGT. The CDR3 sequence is CASSVDRMNTEAFF. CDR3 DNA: TGTGCCAGCAGTGTCGACAGGATGAACACTGAAGCTTTCTTT.

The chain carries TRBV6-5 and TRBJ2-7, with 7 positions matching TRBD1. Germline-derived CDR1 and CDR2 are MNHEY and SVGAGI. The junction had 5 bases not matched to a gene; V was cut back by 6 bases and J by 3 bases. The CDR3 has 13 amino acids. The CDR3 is CASSRDRLYEQYF. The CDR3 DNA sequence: TGTGCCAGCAGCCGGGACAGACTCTACGAGCAGTACTTC.

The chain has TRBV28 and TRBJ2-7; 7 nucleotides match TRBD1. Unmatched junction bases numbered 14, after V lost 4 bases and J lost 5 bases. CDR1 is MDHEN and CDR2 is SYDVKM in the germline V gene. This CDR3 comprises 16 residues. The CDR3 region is CASSSPRQGFRNEQYF. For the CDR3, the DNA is TGTGCCAGCAGTTCCCCCCGACAGGGATTTCGGAACGAGCAGTACTTC.

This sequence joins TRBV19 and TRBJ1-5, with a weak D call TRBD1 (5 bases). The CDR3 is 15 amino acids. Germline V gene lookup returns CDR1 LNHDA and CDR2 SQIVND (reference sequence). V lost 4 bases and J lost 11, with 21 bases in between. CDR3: CASSRPSAGWLAQHF. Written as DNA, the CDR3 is TGTGCCAGTAGTAGACCCTCGGCAGGGTGGCTGGCCCAGCATTTT.

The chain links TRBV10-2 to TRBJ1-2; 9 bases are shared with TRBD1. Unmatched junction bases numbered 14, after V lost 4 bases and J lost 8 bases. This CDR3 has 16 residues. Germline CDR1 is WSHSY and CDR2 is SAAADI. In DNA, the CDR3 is TGCGCCAGCAGTGGACTCCCCGGGACAGGGTCTGAAGGCTACACCTTC. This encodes CASSGLPGTGSEGYTF.

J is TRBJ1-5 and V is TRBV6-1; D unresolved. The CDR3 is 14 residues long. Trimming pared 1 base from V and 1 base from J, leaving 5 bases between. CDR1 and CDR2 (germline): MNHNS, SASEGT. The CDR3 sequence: CASSEERSNQPQHF. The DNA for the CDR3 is TGTGCCAGCAGTGAAGAGAGAAGCAATCAGCCCCAGCATTTT.

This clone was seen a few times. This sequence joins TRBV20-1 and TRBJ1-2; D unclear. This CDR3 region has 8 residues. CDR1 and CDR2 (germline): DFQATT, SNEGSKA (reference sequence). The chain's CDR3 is CKPQGYTF. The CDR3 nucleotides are TGCAAGCCGCAAGGCTACACCTTC.

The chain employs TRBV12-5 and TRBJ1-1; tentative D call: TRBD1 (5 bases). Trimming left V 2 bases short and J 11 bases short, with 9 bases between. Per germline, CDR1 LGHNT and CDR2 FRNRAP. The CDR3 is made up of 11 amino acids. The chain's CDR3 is CASGLIGDAFF. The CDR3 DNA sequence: TGTGCTAGTGGTTTGATAGGGGATGCTTTCTTT.

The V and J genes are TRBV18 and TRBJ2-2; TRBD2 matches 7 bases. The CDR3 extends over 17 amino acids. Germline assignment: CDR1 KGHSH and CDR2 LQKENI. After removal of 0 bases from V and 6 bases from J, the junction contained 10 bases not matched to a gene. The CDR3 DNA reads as TGTGCCAGCTCACCACCGACATGGGAGGGAAACTCCGGGGAGCTGTTTTTT. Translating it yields CASSPPTWEGNSGELFF.

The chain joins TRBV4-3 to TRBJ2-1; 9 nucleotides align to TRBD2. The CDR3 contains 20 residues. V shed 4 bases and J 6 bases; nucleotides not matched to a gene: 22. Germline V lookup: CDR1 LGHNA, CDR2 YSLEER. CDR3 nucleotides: TGCGCCAGCAGCCCTCGTTCGCTAGCGGGACGAGGCGAGTTGGGCAATGAGCAGTTCTTC. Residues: CASSPRSLAGRGELGNEQFF.

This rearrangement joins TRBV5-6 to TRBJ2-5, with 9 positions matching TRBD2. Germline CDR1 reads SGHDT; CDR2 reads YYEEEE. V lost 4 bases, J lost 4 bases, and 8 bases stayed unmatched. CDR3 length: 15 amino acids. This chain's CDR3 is CASSRRGSGGETQYF. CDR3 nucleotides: TGTGCCAGCAGCCGTCGGGGTAGCGGGGGAGAGACCCAGTACTTC. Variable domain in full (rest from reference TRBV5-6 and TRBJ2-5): DAGVTQSPTHLIKTRGQQVTLRCSPKSGHDTVSWYQQALGQGPQFIFQYYEEEERQRGNFPDRFSGHQFPNYSSELNVNALLLGDSALYLCASSRRGSGGETQYFGPGTRLLVL.

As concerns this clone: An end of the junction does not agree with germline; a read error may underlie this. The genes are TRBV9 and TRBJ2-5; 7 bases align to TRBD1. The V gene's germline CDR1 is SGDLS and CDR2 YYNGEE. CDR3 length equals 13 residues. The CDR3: CASSLGTVETQHF. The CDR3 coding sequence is TGTGCCAGCAGCCTTGGGACAGTAGAGACCCAGCACTTC.

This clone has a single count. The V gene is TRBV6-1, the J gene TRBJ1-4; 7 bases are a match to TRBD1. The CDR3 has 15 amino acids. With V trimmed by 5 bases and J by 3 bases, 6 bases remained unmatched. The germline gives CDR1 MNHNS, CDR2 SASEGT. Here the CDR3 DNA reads TGTGCCAGCAGTCACGACAGGGCCCCTAATGAAAAACTGTTTTTT. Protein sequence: CASSHDRAPNEKLFF.

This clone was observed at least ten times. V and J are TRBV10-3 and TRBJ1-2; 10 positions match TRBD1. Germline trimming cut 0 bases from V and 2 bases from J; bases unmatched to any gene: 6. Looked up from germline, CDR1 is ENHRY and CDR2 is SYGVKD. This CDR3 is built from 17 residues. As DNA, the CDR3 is TGTGCCATCAGTGAGTCGGGATCGGACAGGGGGAACTATGGCTACACCTTC. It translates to CAISESGSDRGNYGYTF.

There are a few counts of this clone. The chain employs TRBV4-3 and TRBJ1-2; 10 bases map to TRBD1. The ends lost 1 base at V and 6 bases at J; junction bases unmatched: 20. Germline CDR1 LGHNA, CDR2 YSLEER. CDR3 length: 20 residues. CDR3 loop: CASSQGQALKRQGQGNGYTF. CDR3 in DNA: TGCGCCAGCAGCCAAGGTCAAGCCCTTAAGAGACAGGGACAGGGGAATGGCTACACCTTC.